This T cell receptor beta chain is from a study of blood T cells in healthy people across ages. Combining a sample-barcoded 5' primer with a J-beta primer mix, a second PCR ran for about 7 to 11 cycles. TCRdb reprocessed the 5' RACE reads via MiXCR and lists one record per CDR3 protein. The data show 1.5 million to 2 million distinct CDR3 sequences, roughly two fifths seen once. Trimming left V 5 bases short and J 2 bases short, with 10 bases between. This CDR3 is built from 13 residues. CDR1 is MNHEY and CDR2 is SMNVEV in the germline V gene (reference sequence). Researchers collected about 9.6 milliliters of peripheral blood from every single donor. Regarding this clonotype: The antigen is unknown.

General study results and limits: Long-lived donors carried more naive CD4+ cells and greater diversity than aged donors.

The source is a human donor in good health. The sequenced sample was blood. The V call is TRBV27, the J call TRBJ2-7; D remains ambiguous. CDR3 sequence reads: CASSPEKPYEQYF. The CDR3 DNA is TGTGCCAGCAGTCCGGAAAAACCCTACGAGCAGTACTTC.